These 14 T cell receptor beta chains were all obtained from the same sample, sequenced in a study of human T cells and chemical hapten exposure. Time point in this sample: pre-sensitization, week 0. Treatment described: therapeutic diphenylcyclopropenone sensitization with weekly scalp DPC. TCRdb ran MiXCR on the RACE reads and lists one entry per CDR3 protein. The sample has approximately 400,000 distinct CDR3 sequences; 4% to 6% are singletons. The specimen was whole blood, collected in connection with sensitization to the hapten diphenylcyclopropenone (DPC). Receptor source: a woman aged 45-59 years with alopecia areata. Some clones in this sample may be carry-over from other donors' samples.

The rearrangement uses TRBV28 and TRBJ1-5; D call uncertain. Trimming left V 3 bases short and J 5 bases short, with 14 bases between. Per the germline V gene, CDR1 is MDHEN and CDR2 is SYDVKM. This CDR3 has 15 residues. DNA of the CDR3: TGTGCCAGCAGTTTTGTTGGGTCTAGTTATCAGCCCCAGCATTTT. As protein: CASSFVGSSYQPQHF.

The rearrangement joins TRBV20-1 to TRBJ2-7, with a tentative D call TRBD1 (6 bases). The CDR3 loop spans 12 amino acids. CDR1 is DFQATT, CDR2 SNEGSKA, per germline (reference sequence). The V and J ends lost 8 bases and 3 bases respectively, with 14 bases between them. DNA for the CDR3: TGCAGTACCAAGGACAGATTCTACGAGCAGTACTTC. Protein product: CSTKDRFYEQYF.

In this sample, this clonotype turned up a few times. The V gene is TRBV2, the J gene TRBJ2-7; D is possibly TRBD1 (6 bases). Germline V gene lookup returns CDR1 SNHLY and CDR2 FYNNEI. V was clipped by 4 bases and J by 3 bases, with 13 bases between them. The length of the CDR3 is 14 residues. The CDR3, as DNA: TGTGCCAGCAGTGTGGGCAGGGGTGACTACGAGCAGTACTTC. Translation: CASSVGRGDYEQYF.

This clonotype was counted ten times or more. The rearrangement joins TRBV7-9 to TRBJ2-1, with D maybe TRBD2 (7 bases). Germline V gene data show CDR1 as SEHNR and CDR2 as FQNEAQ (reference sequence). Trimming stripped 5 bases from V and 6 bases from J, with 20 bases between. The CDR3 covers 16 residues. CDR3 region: CASSPRGGGPRNEQFF. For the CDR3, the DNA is TGTGCCAGCAGCCCAAGGGGGGGAGGGCCCCGCAATGAGCAGTTCTTC.

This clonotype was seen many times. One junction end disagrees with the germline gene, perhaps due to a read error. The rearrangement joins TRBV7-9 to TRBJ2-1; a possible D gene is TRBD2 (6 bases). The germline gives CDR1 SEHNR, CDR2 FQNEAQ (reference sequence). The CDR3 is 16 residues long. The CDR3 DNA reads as TGTGCCAGCAGCATAGCTGGGACGGGAGCAAGTGTTTGGCAGTTCTTC. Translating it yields CASSIAGTGASVWQFF.

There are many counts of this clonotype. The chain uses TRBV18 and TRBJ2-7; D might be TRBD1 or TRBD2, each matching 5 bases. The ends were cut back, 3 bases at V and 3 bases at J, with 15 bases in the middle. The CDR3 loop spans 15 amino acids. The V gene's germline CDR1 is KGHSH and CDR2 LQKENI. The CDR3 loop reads CASSPLGELFYEQYF. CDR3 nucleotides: TGTGCCAGCTCACCTCTGGGGGAGCTATTCTACGAGCAGTACTTC.

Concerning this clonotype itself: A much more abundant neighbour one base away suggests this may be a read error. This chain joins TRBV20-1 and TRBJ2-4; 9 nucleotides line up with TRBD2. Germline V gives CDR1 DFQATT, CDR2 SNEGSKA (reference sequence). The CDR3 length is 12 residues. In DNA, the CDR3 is TGCGGTGCTGGAGAGGGACTAGCTCTTCAGTACTTC. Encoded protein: CGAGEGLALQYF.

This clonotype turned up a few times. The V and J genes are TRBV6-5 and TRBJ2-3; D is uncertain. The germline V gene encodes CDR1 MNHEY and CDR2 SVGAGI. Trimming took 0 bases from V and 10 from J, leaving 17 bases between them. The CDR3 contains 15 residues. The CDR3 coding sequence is TGTGCCAGCAGTTACTCGAGCAGTCCCACAGTCCCGCAGTATTTT. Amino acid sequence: CASSYSSSPTVPQYF.

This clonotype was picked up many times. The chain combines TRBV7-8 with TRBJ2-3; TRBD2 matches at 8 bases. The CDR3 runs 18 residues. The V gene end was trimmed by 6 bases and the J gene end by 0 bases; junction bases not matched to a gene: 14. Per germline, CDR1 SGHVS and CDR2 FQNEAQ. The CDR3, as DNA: TGTGCCAGCAGATCTCCTCGCCATCGGGGGGGTAGCACAGATACGCAGTATTTT. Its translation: CASRSPRHRGGSTDTQYF.

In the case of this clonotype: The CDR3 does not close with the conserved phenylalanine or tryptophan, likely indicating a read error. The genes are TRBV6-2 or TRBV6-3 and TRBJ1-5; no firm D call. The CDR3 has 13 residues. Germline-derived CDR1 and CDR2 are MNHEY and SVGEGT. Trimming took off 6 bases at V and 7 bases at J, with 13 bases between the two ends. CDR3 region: CASSLYHGQPQHY. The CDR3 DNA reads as TGTGCCAGCAGCCTTTACCACGGGCAGCCCCAGCATTAT.

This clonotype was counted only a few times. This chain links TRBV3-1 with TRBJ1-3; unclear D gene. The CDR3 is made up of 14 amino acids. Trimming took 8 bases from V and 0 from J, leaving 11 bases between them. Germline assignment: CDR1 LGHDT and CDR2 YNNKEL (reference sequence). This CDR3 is CASGTVSSGNTIYF. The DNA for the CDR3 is TGTGCCAGCGGAACAGTTTCCTCTGGAAACACCATATATTTT. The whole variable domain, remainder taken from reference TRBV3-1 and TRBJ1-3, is DTAVSQTPKYLVTQMGNDKSIKCEQNLGHDTMYWYKQDSKKFLKIMFSYNNKELIINETVPNRFSPKSPDKAHLNLHINSLELGDSAVYFCASGTVSSGNTIYFGEGSWLTVV.

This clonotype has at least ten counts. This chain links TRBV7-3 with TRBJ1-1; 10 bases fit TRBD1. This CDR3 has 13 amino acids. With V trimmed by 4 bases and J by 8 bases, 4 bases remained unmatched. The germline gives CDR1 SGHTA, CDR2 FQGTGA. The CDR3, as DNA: TGTGCCAGCAGCTGGGGGACAGGGGCAGAAGCTTTCTTT. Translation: CASSWGTGAEAFF.

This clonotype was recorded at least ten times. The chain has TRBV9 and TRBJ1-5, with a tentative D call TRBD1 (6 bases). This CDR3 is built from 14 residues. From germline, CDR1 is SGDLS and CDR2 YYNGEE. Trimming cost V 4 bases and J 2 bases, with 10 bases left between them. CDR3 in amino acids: CASSPGVRNQPQHF. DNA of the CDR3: TGTGCCAGCAGCCCAGGGGTTCGCAATCAGCCCCAGCATTTT.

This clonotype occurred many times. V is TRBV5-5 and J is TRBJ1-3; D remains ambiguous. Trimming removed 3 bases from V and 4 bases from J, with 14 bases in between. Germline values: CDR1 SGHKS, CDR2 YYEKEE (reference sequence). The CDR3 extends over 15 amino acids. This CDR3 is CASSSWSLSGNTIYF. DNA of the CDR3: TGTGCCAGCAGCTCGTGGTCCCTCTCGGGAAACACCATATATTTT.